The 7 T cell receptor beta chains reported below all come from one sample, sequenced in a study of shared clonotypes between healthy human individuals. In the naive CD8 group, cells lacked CD45RO and were positively selected for CCR7, so terminally differentiated effector memory CD45RA+ cells were left out. Some clones are missing from TCRdb's copy, which holds only in-frame ones; the method was immunoSEQ multiplex PCR. Here the sample spans some 2,000,000 clones, about 94% being singletons. Sequencing was carried out using naive CD8+ T cells sorted from blood. These receptors were collected from a man younger than 35 in good health.

The chain recombines TRBV15 with TRBJ2-1; D tentatively fits TRBD1 or TRBD2 (5 bases each). Germline V gene lookup returns CDR1 LNHNV and CDR2 YYDKDF (reference sequence). The CDR3 covers 17 residues. Deletions cut 0 bases from V and 6 bases from J, with 18 bases between. The CDR3 loop is CATSRDRGTGTLNEQFF. The CDR3 bases are TGTGCCACCAGCAGAGACCGAGGGACCGGGACCCTCAATGAGCAGTTCTTC.

This chain connects TRBV6-6 to TRBJ1-5, with 10 bases fitting TRBD1. The V gene end was trimmed by 2 bases and the J gene end by 6 bases; junction bases not matched to a gene: 1. The CDR3 is 14 residues long. Germline CDR1 MNHNY, CDR2 SVGAGI (reference sequence). CDR3 amino acids: CASSYGTGVQPQHF. CDR3 nucleotide sequence: TGTGCCAGCAGTTACGGGACAGGGGTTCAGCCCCAGCATTTT.

This clone was counted a single time. This sequence joins TRBV10-2 and TRBJ2-6, with TRBD2 matching 12 bases. CDR1 is WSHSY, CDR2 SAAADI, per germline. The CDR3 runs to 17 residues. V was pared by 5 bases and J by 3 bases, with 5 bases of the junction left unmatched. The CDR3 region is CASSPGLAGNGANVLTF. CDR3 sequence (DNA): TGCGCCAGCAGTCCCGGACTAGCGGGGAATGGGGCCAACGTCCTGACTTTC.

Turning to this clone: At one boundary the junction diverges from the germline segment, which might be a read error. V gene TRBV7-7 combines with J gene TRBJ2-5; D might be TRBD1 or TRBD2, each matching 5 bases. Germline V lookup: CDR1 SSHAT, CDR2 FNYEAQ (reference sequence). This CDR3 is 16 amino acids long. DNA for the CDR3: TGTGCTAGCAGCTTAGCACTAGAAGGGGTTCAAGAGACCCAGTACTTC. Translating it yields CASSLALEGVQETQYF.

The count of this clone is one. The gene calls are TRBV19 and TRBJ1-1, with D unclear. Trimming stripped 11 bases from V and 5 bases from J, with 15 bases between. The CDR3 has 12 residues. Germline CDR1 and CDR2: LNHDA and SQIVND (reference sequence). CDR3 coding DNA: TGTGCCTCTTCCTCCGAGGTGACTGAAGCTTTCTTT. It is translated as CASSSEVTEAFF.

Concerning this clone: The same CDR3 arises from other DNA sequences in this sample as well. V is TRBV5-1 and J is TRBJ2-1; no firm D call. Trimming left V 2 bases short and J 6 bases short, with 3 bases between. There are 11 residues in the CDR3. Per germline, CDR1 SGHRS and CDR2 YFSETQ. The CDR3 DNA is TGCGCCAGCAGCTTTGGCAATGAGCAGTTCTTC. It encodes CASSFGNEQFF.

This clone has only a few counts. The V and J genes are TRBV21-1 and TRBJ2-7. TRBV21-1 is tagged as a pseudogene. The CDR3 has 16 residues. CDR3 residues: CASSKLKRGRPPEQYF. The DNA of the CDR3 is TGTGCCAGCAGCAAACTTAAACGGGGGCGCCCTCCCGAGCAGTACTTC.